A single sample is the source of the 5 T cell receptor beta chains below, sequenced in a study of T-cell reconstitution after alpha-beta-depleted transplantation in children. Unique molecular identifiers featured in how the TCRbeta library was prepared. MiXCR, run by TCRdb on the PCR reads, gives a single entry per CDR3 protein. The sample consists of 700,000 to 950,000 distinct CDR3 sequences, less than 20% of them appearing once. The sequencing used PBMCs, mostly from graft donor cells, collected 360 days after TCRalphabeta/CD19-depleted stem cell transplant. These receptor sequences come from a male patient younger than 18 who had a stem cell transplant for acute lymphoblastic leukemia, so the T cells may come from the graft donor.

The CDR3 coding sequence is TGTGCCACCAGCAGCGCTGTGGCGGGAGGCTACGAGCAGTACTTC. It is translated as CATSSAVAGGYEQYF. The chain is built from TRBV15 and TRBJ2-7, with 8 bases lining up with TRBD2. Germline CDR1 LNHNV, CDR2 YYDKDF (reference sequence). With 3 bases clipped from V and 3 bases from J, the junction kept 7 bases outside the gene matches. The CDR3 length is 15 residues.

The genes are TRBV12-3 or TRBV12-4 and TRBJ2-4, with 7 bases matching TRBD2. CDR3 size: 15 residues. The V segment lost 3 bases and the J segment 0 bases; nucleotides outside the gene matches: 2. As DNA, the CDR3 is TGTGCCAGCAGTTTGGCGGGAGTAGCCAAAAACATTCAGTACTTC. The encoded protein is CASSLAGVAKNIQYF.

The genes are TRBV10-3 and TRBJ1-6, with D perhaps TRBD1 (6 bases). CDR3 size: 14 residues. The germline CDR1 and CDR2 sequences are ENHRY and SYGVKD. V lost 5 bases and J lost 7, with 12 bases in between. CDR3 residues: CAISLGARNSPLHF. CDR3 sequence (DNA): TGTGCCATCAGTCTGGGGGCTAGAAATTCACCCCTCCACTTT.

The gene calls are TRBV7-2 and TRBJ1-4; D is unclear. The ends were cut back, 2 bases at V and 5 bases at J, with 21 bases in the middle. Germline V gives CDR1 SGHTA, CDR2 FQGNSA. The CDR3 is 18 residues long. The CDR3 DNA sequence: TGTGCCAGCAGCTTATTAATCTATGGGAGCAGGAAAAATGAAAAACTGTTTTTT. Its protein product is CASSLLIYGSRKNEKLFF.

In this sample, this clonotype turned up a few times. The J gene is TRBJ2-1, the V gene TRBV20-1; TRBD2 aligns across 8 bases. V lost 3 bases, J lost 8 bases, and 15 bases stayed unmatched. This CDR3 region has 16 residues. Per the germline V gene, CDR1 is DFQATT and CDR2 is SNEGSKA (reference sequence). The CDR3 nucleotides read TGCAGTGCTAGTCCGAGAGCGGGAGTCTTAAAGGATGAGCAGTTCTTC. Residues: CSASPRAGVLKDEQFF.